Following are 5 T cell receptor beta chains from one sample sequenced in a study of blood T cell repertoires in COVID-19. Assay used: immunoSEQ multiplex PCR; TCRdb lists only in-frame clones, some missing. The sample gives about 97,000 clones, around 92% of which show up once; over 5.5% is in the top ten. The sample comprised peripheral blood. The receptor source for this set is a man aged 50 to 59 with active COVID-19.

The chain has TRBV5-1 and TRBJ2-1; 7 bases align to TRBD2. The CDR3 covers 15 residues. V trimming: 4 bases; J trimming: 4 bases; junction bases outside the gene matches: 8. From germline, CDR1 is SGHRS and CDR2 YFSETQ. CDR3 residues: CASSPGGTRYNEQFF. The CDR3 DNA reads TGCGCCAGCAGCCCGGGAGGTACACGATACAATGAGCAGTTCTTC.

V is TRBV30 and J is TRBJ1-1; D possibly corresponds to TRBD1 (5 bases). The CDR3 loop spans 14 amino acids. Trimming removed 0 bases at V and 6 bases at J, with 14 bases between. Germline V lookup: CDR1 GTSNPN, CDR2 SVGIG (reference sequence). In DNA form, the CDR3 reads TGTGCCTGGAGTGTTCGGGGGATGGACGCTGAAGCTTTCTTT. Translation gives CAWSVRGMDAEAFF.

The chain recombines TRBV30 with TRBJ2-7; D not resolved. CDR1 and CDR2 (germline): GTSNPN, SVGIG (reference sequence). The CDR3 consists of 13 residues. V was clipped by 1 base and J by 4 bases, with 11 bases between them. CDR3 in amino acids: CAWSAIAPYEQYF. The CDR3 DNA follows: TGTGCCTGGAGTGCGATAGCTCCGTACGAGCAGTACTTC.

CDR3 coding DNA: TGTGCCAGCAGTCTCGACTCGGCGTCTAGCACAGATACGCAGTATTTT. The encoded protein is CASSLDSASSTDTQYF. The chain has TRBV27 and TRBJ2-3; D remains unclear. V shed 5 bases and J shed 0 bases, with 15 bases lying between them. Germline V lookup: CDR1 MNHEY, CDR2 SMNVEV (reference sequence). This CDR3 comprises 16 residues.

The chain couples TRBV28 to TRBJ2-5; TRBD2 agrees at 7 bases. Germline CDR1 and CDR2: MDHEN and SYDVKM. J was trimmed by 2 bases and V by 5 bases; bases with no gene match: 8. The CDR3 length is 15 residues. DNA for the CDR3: TGTGCCAGCAGTGTCCGGGGTAGCGGGCAAGAGACCCAGTACTTC. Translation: CASSVRGSGQETQYF.